The entry that follows covers one TCR beta chain sequence. This clone's antigen is unknown. Base qualities are not recorded, but no much larger clone differs from it by a single base. These reads were obtained on an Illumina MiSeq. Genomic DNA from sorted T cell subsets was used as template for TCRbeta CDR3 amplification. Multiplex PCR with 30 forward and 13 reverse primers amplified the TCRbeta CDR3 region. AMPure XP beads were used to purify the PCR products, after which a second roughly 27-cycle PCR added indices and adaptors. Before sequencing, libraries were gel-purified with the QIAquick Gel Extraction Kit. In the authors' own workflow: FLASH was used to merge paired-end reads, and IgBLAST was used to align the merged reads to IMGT V, D and J germline references. Reads with below 70% alignment identity to germline references were discarded, and some 10 million reads were retained study-wide. CDR3 boundaries, reading frame and productivity were assigned according to IMGT definitions. A highly-expanded clone was defined as any clone making up 1% or more of reads, and normalized Shannon entropy served as the measure of diversity. Unpaired two-tailed t-tests were used to test for differences in Shannon entropy between groups. TCRdb's own reprocessing of the public reads used fastp at Q25 and MiXCR and kept productive beta chains. All rows with the same CDR3 protein become a single entry with the most common DNA and genes. TCRdb, rather than the study authors, made the V and J calls. Recorded for this sample are 280,000 or so distinct CDR3 sequences; around 47% of them occurred a single time. The ten largest clones take up 12% to 15% of the sample.

This sample is part of a study of type 1 and type 2 diabetes patients (dated by TCRdb to 2016 to 2017). Background on the whole study: Eight or nine type 1 diabetes patients, four type 2 diabetes patients and roughly 6 nondiabetic controls, all recruited in China, made up the cohort. The TCRbeta libraries underwent paired-end sequencing on Illumina HiSeq 2000 or MiSeq instruments. Across the study, CD4+ and CD8+ T cells were positively selected from PBMCs by means of CD4 or CD8 MicroBeads on MACS columns. The study used high-throughput sequencing to profile TCRbeta repertoires and compare individuals with type 1 diabetes, type 2 diabetes and no diabetes. Type 2 diabetes patients were included as a disease comparison group for the type 1 diabetes patients. When approximately 20-cycle amplification was compared with roughly 25-cycle amplification, V gene usage looked similar, suggesting that primer efficiencies were similar and PCR bias was random. Altogether, approximately 19 million paired-end reads were produced across the whole study.

Standard classification criteria for type 1 or type 2 diabetes were met by all diabetic patients, and glucose and C-peptide were assessed by WHO-recommended methods. Donors with other autoimmune diseases or infections within the previous four weeks were excluded from participation. Roughly 10 milliliters of peripheral blood were collected from each participant. PBMCs were isolated with LymphoPrep density separation. Paper-wide results and their limitations: Because only a limited number of T2D and control samples were sequenced, some T1D-only HECs might also appear in more T2D or control samples. Type 2 diabetes repertoires showed high diversity, significantly greater than type 1 diabetes repertoires in both CD4+ and CD8+ T cells. Type 2 diabetes patients had few highly-expanded CD4+ clones, median one, accounting for a median roughly 3.9% of reads. Age and gender were not matched between study groups, possibly biasing interpretation. Type 2 diabetes and control samples had highly correlated V and J gene usage patterns, with the correlation between samples averaging around 0.97.

The CDR3 runs 14 residues from the cysteine to the phenylalanine. Left in the record is the CDR3 DNA by itself, 42 bases read in frame from the first base. From the germline V gene (reference sequence), CDR1 is DFQATT and CDR2 is SNEGSKA. A distance of 16 bases separates the germline ends of V and J, which lose 3 bases and 8 bases respectively. The material sequenced was peripheral blood mononuclear cells (PBMCs). The V gene is TRBV20-1 and the J gene is TRBJ1-4, with TRBD1 as a weak D call on 6 bases. The TCR originated in a man younger than 30 with type 2 diabetes. The DNA sequence reads TGCAGTGCTAGGAATACAGGGTTCAAGGAAAAACTGTTTTTT. It codes for CSARNTGFKEKLFF.